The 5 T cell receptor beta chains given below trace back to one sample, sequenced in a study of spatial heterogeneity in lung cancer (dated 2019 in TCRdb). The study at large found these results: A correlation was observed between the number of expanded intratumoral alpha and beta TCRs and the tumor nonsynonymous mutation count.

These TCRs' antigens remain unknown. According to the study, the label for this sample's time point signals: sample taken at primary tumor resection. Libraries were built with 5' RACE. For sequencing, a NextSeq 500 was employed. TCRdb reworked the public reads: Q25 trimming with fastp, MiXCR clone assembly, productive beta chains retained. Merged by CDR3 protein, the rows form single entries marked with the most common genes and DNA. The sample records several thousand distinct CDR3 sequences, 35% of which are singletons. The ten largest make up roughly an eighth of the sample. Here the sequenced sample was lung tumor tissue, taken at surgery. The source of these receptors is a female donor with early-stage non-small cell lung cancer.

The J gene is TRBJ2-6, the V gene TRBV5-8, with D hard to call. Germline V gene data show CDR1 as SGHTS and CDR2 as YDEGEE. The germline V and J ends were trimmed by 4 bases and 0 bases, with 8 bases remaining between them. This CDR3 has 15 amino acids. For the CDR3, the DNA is TGTGCCAGCAGCCGACGAGGCTCTGGGGCCAACGTCCTGACTTTC. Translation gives CASSRRGSGANVLTF.

CDR3 nucleotide sequence: TGTGCCAGCAGTTTCGGCGGGGCGGCGGTGAGGACTGAAGCTTTCTTT. Its protein product is CASSFGGAAVRTEAFF. J is TRBJ1-1 and V is TRBV6-5; maybe TRBD1 (5 bases). The CDR3 length is 16 residues. V dropped 4 bases and J dropped 5 bases, with 20 bases sitting between them. In germline, CDR1 is MNHEY, CDR2 SVGAGI.

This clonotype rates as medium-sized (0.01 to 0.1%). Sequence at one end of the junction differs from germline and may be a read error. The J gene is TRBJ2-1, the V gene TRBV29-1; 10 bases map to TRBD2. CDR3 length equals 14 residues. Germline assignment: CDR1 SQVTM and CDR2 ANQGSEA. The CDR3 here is CSVEVAGGYDEQFF. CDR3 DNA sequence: TGCAGCGTTGAGGTAGCGGGAGGCTACGATGAGCAGTTCTTC.

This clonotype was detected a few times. CDR3 amino acids: CASSLWLTSGSEEQYF. The CDR3 coding sequence is TGTGCCAGCAGTTTATGGCTGACTAGCGGGAGTGAAGAGCAGTACTTC. The chain carries TRBV28 and TRBJ2-7, with 12 nucleotides matching TRBD2. CDR3 size: 16 residues. The trim removed 0 bases at V and 7 bases at J, leaving 7 bases unmatched. CDR1 and CDR2 from the germline V gene are MDHEN and SYDVKM.

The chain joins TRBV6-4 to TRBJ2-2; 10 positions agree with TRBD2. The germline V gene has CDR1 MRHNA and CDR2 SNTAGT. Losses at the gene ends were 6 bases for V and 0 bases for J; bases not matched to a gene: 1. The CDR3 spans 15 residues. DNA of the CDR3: TGTGCCAGCAGAGGGACTAGCGCGAACACCGGGGAGCTGTTTTTT. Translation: CASRGTSANTGELFF.